This is a list of T cell receptor beta chains from one sample in a study of a mutant IDH1 vaccine in newly diagnosed glioma. Profiling relied on immunoSEQ multiplex PCR, and the TCRdb table lists in-frame clones only, not all of them. The sample has 85,000 to 100,000 clones, under 90% seen once; the top ten hold roughly 7.1%. The source material was PBMCs, sampled from a glioma patient treated with radiotherapy, temozolomide or both. These receptors all stem from a woman aged 45-60 years with glioma. The CDR3 runs from the conserved cysteine through the conserved F or W. Each record gives: clone size, V gene, J gene, D gene, CDR3 protein, CDR3 DNA. The D gene is left open where the match is weak. Not every row has a clone size; where given, it reads once, few, many or a size class.

>.|TRBV6-6|TRBJ2-6|.
CASSYSDSGANVLTF
TGTGCCAGCAGTTACTCGGACTCTGGGGCCAACGTCCTGACTTTC
>.|TRBV7-8|TRBJ1-5|.
CASSLVSGGGNQPQHF
TGTGCCAGCAGCTTAGTGTCTGGGGGGGGCAATCAGCCCCAGCATTTT
>.|TRBV7-2|TRBJ1-3|.
CASSLSWGNTIYF
TGTGCCAGCAGCTTAAGTTGGGGGAACACCATATATTTT
>once|TRBV27|TRBJ2-3|.
CASSLSSTDTQYF
TGTGCCAGCAGTTTGTCGAGCACAGATACGCAGTATTTT
>.|TRBV25-1|TRBJ1-5|.
CASSEGVRNQPQHF
TGTGCCAGCAGTGAGGGGGTTCGCAATCAGCCCCAGCATTTT
>.|TRBV4-1|TRBJ2-2|.
CASSQDSPSPGGELFF
TGCGCCAGCAGCCAAGATAGCCCTAGTCCGGGCGGGGAGCTGTTTTTT
>.|TRBV15|TRBJ1-2|.
CATSNPYRGGPRGYGYTF
TGTGCCACCAGTAACCCCTACCGGGGGGGACCCCGGGGCTATGGCTACACCTTC
>.|TRBV7-3|TRBJ1-1|.
CASRSEGRNTEAFF
TGTGCCAGCAGATCCGAAGGGAGGAACACTGAAGCTTTCTTT
>.|TRBV6-5|TRBJ1-6|.
CASSRTANNSPLHF
TGTGCCAGCAGCCGGACAGCCAATAATTCACCCCTCCACTTT
>.|TRBV9|TRBJ1-2|TRBD1
CASSVDQGTGVFYF
TGTGCCAGCAGCGTAGATCAGGGGACAGGGGTTTTCTACTTC
>.|TRBV7-9|TRBJ2-7|TRBD1
CASSSPPTGGHYEQYF
TGTGCCAGCAGCTCGCCCCCAACAGGGGGCCATTACGAGCAGTACTTC
>.|TRBV6-6|TRBJ2-1|TRBD2
CASSYSWGGNEQFF
TGTGCCAGCAGTTACTCGTGGGGGGGCAATGAGCAGTTCTTC
>.|TRBV28|TRBJ1-2|TRBD1
CASNEGQGDYGYTF
TGTGCCAGCAACGAAGGACAGGGAGACTATGGCTACACCTTC
>.|TRBV14|TRBJ1-5|.
CASSHDISQPQHF
TGTGCCAGCAGCCACGACATTAGTCAGCCCCAGCATTTT
>.|TRBV5-4|TRBJ1-5|.
CASSQDLVGGQPQHF
TGCGCCAGCAGCCAAGATCTGGTAGGGGGTCAGCCCCAGCATTTT
>.|TRBV19|TRBJ1-6|.
CASSIAQGYNSPLHF
TGTGCCAGTAGTATAGCGCAGGGTTATAATTCACCCCTCCACTTT
>.|TRBV7-6|TRBJ1-5|.
CASSLDAGQPQHF
TGTGCCAGCAGCTTAGACGCAGGACAGCCCCAGCATTTT
>.|TRBV7-6|TRBJ2-2|.
CASSVGSTGDTGELFF
TGTGCCAGCAGCGTGGGATCCACCGGCGACACCGGGGAGCTGTTTTTT
>.|TRBV27|TRBJ1-1|TRBD1
CASSDLPGQGNTEAFF
TGTGCCAGCAGTGACCTACCGGGACAGGGGAACACTGAAGCTTTCTTT
>.|TRBV28|TRBJ1-6|TRBD1
CASRGPGQGLHF
TGTGCCAGCAGGGGGCCGGGACAGGGCCTCCACTTT
>.|TRBV15|TRBJ2-5|.
CATSYRVVGETQYF
TGTGCCACAAGTTATCGGGTGGTCGGAGAGACCCAGTACTTC
>.|TRBV30|TRBJ1-6|TRBD1
CAWSQGDSPLHF
TGTGCCTGGAGTCAGGGGGATTCACCCCTCCACTTT
>.|TRBV7-9|TRBJ1-3|.
CASSLAGDTIYF
TGTGCCAGCAGCTTAGCGGGGGACACCATATATTTT
>.|TRBV4-1|TRBJ1-6|.
CASSQGSNSPLHF
TGCGCCAGCAGCCAAGGCAGTAATTCACCCCTCCACTTT
>.|TRBV15|TRBJ2-3|TRBD1
CATGDRVTDTQYF
TGTGCTACCGGGGACAGGGTAACAGATACGCAGTATTTT
>.|TRBV18|TRBJ1-2|.
CASSPRGQSNYGYTF
TGTGCCAGCTCACCACGAGGACAGTCAAACTATGGCTACACCTTC
>.|TRBV6-5|TRBJ2-3|.
CASKTLTASTDTQYF
TGTGCCAGCAAGACTCTGACAGCTAGCACAGATACGCAGTATTTT
>.|TRBV5-1|TRBJ1-5|.
CASSLSTGHNQPQHF
TGCGCCAGCAGCTTGTCCACAGGACACAATCAGCCCCAGCATTTT
>.|TRBV20-1|TRBJ2-7|.
CSASIGGEQYF
TGCAGTGCTAGTATCGGCGGCGAGCAGTACTTC
>.|TRBV6-5|TRBJ2-3|TRBD1
CASSFTTGGYTDTQYF
TGTGCCAGCAGTTTTACAACAGGGGGGTACACAGATACGCAGTATTTT
>.|TRBV6-5|TRBJ1-6|.
CASSYYGGQNSPLHF
TGTGCCAGCAGTTACTACGGGGGTCAGAATTCACCCCTCCACTTT
>.|TRBV18|TRBJ1-6|.
CASSPVGNSPLHF
TGTGCCAGCTCACCAGTCGGGAATTCACCCCTCCACTTT
>.|TRBV4-1|TRBJ2-3|.
CASSQDRGVDTQYF
TGCGCCAGCAGCCAAGACAGGGGAGTAGATACGCAGTATTTT
>.|TRBV5-4|TRBJ2-3|.
CASSLGLTDTQYF
TGTGCCAGCAGCTTGGGATTGACAGATACGCAGTATTTT
>.|TRBV5-1|TRBJ2-2|.
CASSLEGGIANTGELFF
TGCGCCAGCAGCTTGGAAGGAGGGATCGCGAACACCGGGGAGCTGTTTTTT
>.|TRBV6-5|TRBJ2-1|.
CASRRGTYNEQFF
TGTGCCAGCAGAAGGGGGACGTACAATGAGCAGTTCTTC
>once|TRBV5-4|TRBJ2-4|.
CASSSTIQGKNIQYF
TGTGCCAGCAGCTCAACCATACAGGGCAAAAACATTCAGTACTTC
>.|TRBV10-1|TRBJ2-7|TRBD1
CASSVDRGATYEQYF
TGCGCCAGCAGTGTGGACAGGGGAGCCACCTACGAGCAGTACTTC
>.|TRBV7-2|TRBJ2-2|.
CASSLVYTGELFF
TGTGCCAGCTCCCTCGTATACACCGGGGAGCTGTTTTTT
>.|TRBV5-4|TRBJ2-7|TRBD1
CASRGTGSSYEQYF
TGTGCCAGCAGGGGGACAGGGAGCTCCTACGAGCAGTACTTC
>.|TRBV9|TRBJ2-7|TRBD2
CASSPGGGHPNDEQYF
TGTGCCAGCAGCCCGGGGGGGGGCCATCCTAACGACGAGCAGTACTTC
>.|TRBV27|TRBJ1-6|.
CASSPGREISYNSPLHF
TGTGCCAGCAGTCCAGGGAGGGAGATCTCCTATAATTCACCCCTCCACTTT
>.|TRBV6-5|TRBJ2-2|TRBD1
CASRIDRVSGELFF
TGTGCCAGCAGAATCGACAGGGTTTCCGGGGAGCTGTTTTTT
>few|TRBV19|TRBJ1-1|.
CASSIDLGRSNTEAFF
TGTGCCAGTAGTATAGATCTAGGGAGGTCGAACACTGAAGCTTTCTTT
>once|TRBV7-2|TRBJ2-5|TRBD2
CASSADSGGPRETQYF
TGTGCCAGCAGTGCCGATAGCGGGGGGCCGCGGGAGACCCAGTACTTC
>.|TRBV6-6|TRBJ2-1|.
CASSSSSNEQFF
TGTGCCAGCAGTAGTTCGTCCAATGAGCAGTTCTTC
>.|TRBV13|TRBJ1-4|.
CASSYGGSRKLFF
TGTGCCAGCAGCTATGGGGGGAGTCGGAAACTGTTTTTT
>.|TRBV6-1|TRBJ2-5|.
CASSEASSRNTQYF
TGTGCCAGCAGTGAAGCCAGTAGTCGTAATACCCAGTACTTC